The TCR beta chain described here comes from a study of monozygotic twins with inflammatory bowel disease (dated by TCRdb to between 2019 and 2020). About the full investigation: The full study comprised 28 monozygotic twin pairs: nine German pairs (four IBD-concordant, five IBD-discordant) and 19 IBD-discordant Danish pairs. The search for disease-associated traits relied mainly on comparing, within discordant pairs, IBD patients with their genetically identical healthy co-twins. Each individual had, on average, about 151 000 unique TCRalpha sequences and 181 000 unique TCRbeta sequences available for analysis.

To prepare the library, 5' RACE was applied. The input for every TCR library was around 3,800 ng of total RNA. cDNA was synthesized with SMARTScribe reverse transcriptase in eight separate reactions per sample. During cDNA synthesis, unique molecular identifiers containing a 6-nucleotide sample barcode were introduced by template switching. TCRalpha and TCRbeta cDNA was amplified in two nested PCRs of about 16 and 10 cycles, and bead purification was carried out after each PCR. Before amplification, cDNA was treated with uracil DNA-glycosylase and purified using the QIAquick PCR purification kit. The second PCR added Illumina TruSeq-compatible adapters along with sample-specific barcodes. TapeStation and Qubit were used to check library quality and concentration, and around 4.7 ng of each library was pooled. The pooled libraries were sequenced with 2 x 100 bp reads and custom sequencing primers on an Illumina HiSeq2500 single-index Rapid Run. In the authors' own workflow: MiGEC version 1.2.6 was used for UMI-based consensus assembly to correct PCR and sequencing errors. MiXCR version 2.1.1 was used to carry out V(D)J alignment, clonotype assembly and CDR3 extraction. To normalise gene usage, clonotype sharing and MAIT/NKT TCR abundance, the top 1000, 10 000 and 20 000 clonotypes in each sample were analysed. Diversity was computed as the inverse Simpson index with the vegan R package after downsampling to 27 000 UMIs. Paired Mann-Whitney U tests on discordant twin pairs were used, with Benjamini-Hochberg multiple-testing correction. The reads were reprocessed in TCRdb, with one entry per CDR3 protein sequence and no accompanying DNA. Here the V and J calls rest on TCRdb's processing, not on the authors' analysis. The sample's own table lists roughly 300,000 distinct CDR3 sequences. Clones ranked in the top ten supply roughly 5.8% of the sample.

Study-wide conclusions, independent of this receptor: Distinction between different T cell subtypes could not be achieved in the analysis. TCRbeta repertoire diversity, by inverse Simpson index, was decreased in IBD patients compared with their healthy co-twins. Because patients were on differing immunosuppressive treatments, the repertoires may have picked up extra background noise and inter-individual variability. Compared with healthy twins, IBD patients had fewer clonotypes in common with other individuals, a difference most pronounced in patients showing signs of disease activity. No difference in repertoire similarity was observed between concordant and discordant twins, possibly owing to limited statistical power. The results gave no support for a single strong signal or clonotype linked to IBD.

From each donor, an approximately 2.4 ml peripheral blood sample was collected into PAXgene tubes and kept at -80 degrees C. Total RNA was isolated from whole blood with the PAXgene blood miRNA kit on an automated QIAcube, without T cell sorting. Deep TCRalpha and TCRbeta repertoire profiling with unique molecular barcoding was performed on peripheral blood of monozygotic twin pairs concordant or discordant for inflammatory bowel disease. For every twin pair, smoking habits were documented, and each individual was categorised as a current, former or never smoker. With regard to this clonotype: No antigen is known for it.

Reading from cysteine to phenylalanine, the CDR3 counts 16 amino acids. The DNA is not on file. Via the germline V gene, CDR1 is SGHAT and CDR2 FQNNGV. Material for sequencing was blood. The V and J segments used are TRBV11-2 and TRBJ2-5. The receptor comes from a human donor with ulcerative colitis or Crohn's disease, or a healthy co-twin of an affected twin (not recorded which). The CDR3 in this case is CASSQTGGIGAETQYF.